The 25 T cell receptor beta chains given below trace back to one sample, sequenced in a study of blood T cell repertoires in COVID-19. The assay was immunoSEQ multiplex PCR, and TCRdb's table has in-frame clones only and misses some. The table has 160,000 or so clones, 75% to 85% seen once. Material: peripheral blood. The receptors derive from a man between 60 and 75 years old with acute or convalescent COVID-19.

V gene TRBV3-1 (or the pseudogene TRBV3-2) combines with J gene TRBJ1-1; TRBD1 agrees at 11 bases. From germline, CDR1 is LGHDT and CDR2 YNNKEL (reference sequence). This CDR3 is built from 13 residues. V shed 4 bases, J shed 10 bases, and the junction held 5 bases outside the gene matches. CDR3 DNA sequence: TGTGCCAGCAGCCGGACAGGGGGCCGGGGAGCTTTCTTT. Its protein is CASSRTGGRGAFF.

This chain links TRBV2 with TRBJ2-5; possible D gene TRBD1, 5 bases. The CDR3 spans 14 residues. The V and J ends lost 6 bases and 2 bases respectively, with 13 bases between them. Germline values: CDR1 SNHLY, CDR2 FYNNEI. Here the CDR3 DNA reads TGTGCCAGCAGAAATTACAGACAGCAAGAGACCCAGTACTTC. Its translation: CASRNYRQQETQYF.

This chain connects TRBV30 to TRBJ1-4, with D perhaps matching TRBD1 (6 bases). The CDR3 runs 15 residues. The ends were cut back, 3 bases at V and 2 bases at J, with 13 bases in the middle. In germline, CDR1 is GTSNPN, CDR2 SVGIG (reference sequence). CDR3: CAWSRKQGTNEKLFF. The CDR3 DNA reads as TGTGCCTGGAGCCGCAAACAGGGTACTAATGAAAAACTGTTTTTT.

The chain combines TRBV19 with TRBJ2-5, with D maybe TRBD2 (5 bases). Deletions cut 1 base from V and 4 bases from J, with 10 bases between. The CDR3 spans 14 residues. Looked up from germline, CDR1 is LNHDA and CDR2 is SQIVND (reference sequence). CDR3 sequence reads: CASSIGMGRETQYF. For the CDR3, the DNA is TGTGCCAGTAGTATAGGTATGGGGAGAGAGACCCAGTACTTC.

The V and J genes are TRBV5-1 and TRBJ2-7, with 9 bases fitting TRBD1. With V trimmed by 4 bases and J by 3 bases, 8 bases remained unmatched. CDR1 is SGHRS and CDR2 is YFSETQ in the germline V gene. There are 15 residues in the CDR3. As DNA, the CDR3 is TGCGCCAGCAGCAAAACCGGGACAGGGATCTACGAGCAGTACTTC. It codes for CASSKTGTGIYEQYF.

This clone was seen only a few times. CDR3 sequence: CASSWDRNMNTEAFF. The DNA of the CDR3 is TGTGCCAGCAGTTGGGACAGGAACATGAACACTGAAGCTTTCTTT. The chain couples TRBV27 to TRBJ1-1; TRBD1 aligns across 8 bases. Germline lookup yields CDR1 MNHEY and CDR2 SMNVEV (reference sequence). With 4 bases clipped from V and 0 bases from J, the junction kept 4 bases outside the gene matches. The CDR3 is 15 amino acids.

The chain carries TRBV28 and TRBJ2-2; 8 bases are a match to TRBD2. V shed 5 bases, J shed 4 bases, and the junction held 9 bases outside the gene matches. The CDR3 length is 16 residues. Germline CDR1 reads MDHEN; CDR2 reads SYDVKM. CDR3 sequence reads: CASSLRRGAITGELFF. Written as DNA, the CDR3 is TGTGCCAGCAGTCTTCGGCGGGGGGCCATCACCGGGGAGCTGTTTTTT.

The rearrangement joins TRBV5-1 to TRBJ2-1; tentative D call: TRBD1 (6 bases). With 0 bases removed from V and 2 bases from J, the gap between germline ends came to 9 bases. The CDR3 has 15 residues. Per the germline V gene, CDR1 is SGHRS and CDR2 is YFSETQ. Here the CDR3 reads CASSLEGEAYNEQFF. The CDR3 region has the DNA TGCGCCAGCAGCTTGGAGGGGGAAGCCTACAATGAGCAGTTCTTC.

The rearrangement joins TRBV19 to TRBJ1-4; weak D call: TRBD1 (5 bases). Deletions cut 5 bases from V and 10 bases from J, with 11 bases between. Germline CDR1 is LNHDA and CDR2 is SQIVND (reference sequence). This CDR3 is 12 amino acids long. The CDR3 is CASSSGSRKLFF. In nucleotides, the CDR3 is TGTGCCAGTAGTTCAGGGTCGAGAAAACTGTTTTTT. The full variable domain, its missing parts supplied by reference TRBV19 and TRBJ1-4, is DGGITQSPKYLFRKEGQNVTLSCEQNLNHDAMYWYRQDPGQGLRLIYYSQIVNDFQKGDIAEGYSVSREKKESFPLTVTSAQKNPTAFYLCASSSGSRKLFFGSGTQLSVL.

This sequence joins TRBV27 and TRBJ2-1; unclear D gene. CDR1 is MNHEY, CDR2 SMNVEV, per germline (reference sequence). The CDR3 contains 16 residues. V dropped 3 bases and J dropped 3 bases, with 15 bases sitting between them. DNA of the CDR3: TGTGCCAGCAGTTTCATGGTGTCAGATTTCTACAATGAGCAGTTCTTC. Translation gives CASSFMVSDFYNEQFF.

This clone was observed once. The chain joins TRBV30 to TRBJ1-1; no clear D gene. Germline V gene data show CDR1 as GTSNPN and CDR2 as SVGIG (reference sequence). V gave up 3 bases and J gave up 0 bases, with 14 bases separating them. There are 15 residues in the CDR3. The CDR3 region has the DNA TGTGCCTGGAGCCCTTCTTTGGGCCTGAACACTGAAGCTTTCTTT. As protein: CAWSPSLGLNTEAFF.

This chain uses TRBV14 with TRBJ2-1, with D possibly matching TRBD1 (5 bases). V dropped 4 bases and J dropped 6 bases, with 10 bases sitting between them. Per germline, CDR1 SGHDN and CDR2 FVKESK. The CDR3 extends over 13 amino acids. The CDR3 bases are TGTGCCAGCAGCCTTACCAGGGTCAATGAGCAGTTCTTC. Its translation: CASSLTRVNEQFF.

The rearrangement joins TRBV9 to TRBJ1-1, with a tentative D call TRBD1 (6 bases). The CDR3 has 14 residues. The germline gives CDR1 SGDLS, CDR2 YYNGEE. V dropped 1 base and J dropped 6 bases, with 13 bases sitting between them. The chain's CDR3 is CASSVTGYGAEAFF. The CDR3, as DNA: TGTGCCAGCAGCGTAACAGGGTACGGCGCTGAAGCTTTCTTT.

J is TRBJ2-5 and V is TRBV7-2; 9 nucleotides align to TRBD2. J gave up 5 bases and V 5 bases, and 9 bases lay outside the gene matches. Germline V gene data show CDR1 as SGHTA and CDR2 as FQGNSA. The CDR3 has 15 amino acids. The CDR3 coding sequence is TGTGCCAGCAGCGGAGACGCGGGGGGGTGGGAGACCCAGTACTTC. As protein: CASSGDAGGWETQYF.

The sample holds one count of this clone. The chain employs TRBV9 and TRBJ2-1; 13 bases agree with TRBD2. This CDR3 is built from 16 residues. Germline CDR1 reads SGDLS; CDR2 reads YYNGEE. With 4 bases clipped from V and 5 bases from J, the junction kept 6 bases outside the gene matches. CDR3: CASSPRLAGGDNEQFF. The CDR3 nucleotides read TGTGCCAGCAGCCCACGACTAGCGGGAGGAGACAATGAGCAGTTCTTC.

This sequence joins TRBV6-5 and TRBJ1-2; 7 bases align to TRBD1. V gave up 2 bases and J gave up 5 bases; unmatched junction bases: 5. The CDR3 totals 14 residues. The germline V gene encodes CDR1 MNHEY and CDR2 SVGAGI. The CDR3 DNA reads TGTGCCAGCAGTTACAGACAGGGCCAATATGGCTACACCTTC. Translated, it gives CASSYRQGQYGYTF.

This chain uses TRBV4-3 with TRBJ2-2; TRBD2 agrees at 10 bases. J gave up 6 bases and V 11 bases, and 12 bases lay outside the gene matches. Per the germline V gene, CDR1 is LGHNA and CDR2 is YSLEER. The CDR3 has 15 amino acids. CDR3 sequence reads: CALERLAGVAGELFF. CDR3 sequence (DNA): TGCGCCCTCGAGAGGCTAGCGGGAGTAGCCGGGGAGCTGTTTTTT.

The chain combines TRBV19 with TRBJ1-2; 9 positions match TRBD1. CDR1 and CDR2 from the germline V gene are LNHDA and SQIVND (reference sequence). Trimming took 6 bases from V and 6 from J; bases not matched to a gene: 14. This CDR3 spans 16 amino acids. The CDR3 loop is CASSLRDRVGDNGYTF. DNA for the CDR3: TGTGCCAGTAGCCTCCGGGACAGGGTTGGAGACAATGGCTACACCTTC.

The genes are TRBV6-5 and TRBJ2-7, with 8 bases lining up with TRBD1. The CDR3 is 12 amino acids. V lost 10 bases, J lost 3 bases, and 5 bases stayed unmatched. Germline V gives CDR1 MNHEY, CDR2 SVGAGI. In DNA form, the CDR3 reads TGTGCCACCAAGACAGGGGACTACGAGCAGTACTTC. Translation gives CATKTGDYEQYF.

V is TRBV7-9 and J is TRBJ1-2; maybe TRBD1 (5 bases). V lost 4 bases, J lost 4 bases, and 13 bases lay in between. The CDR3 loop spans 14 amino acids. CDR1 SEHNR and CDR2 FQNEAQ come from the germline V gene (reference sequence). CDR3 amino acids: CASSSSDRPYGYTF. In nucleotides, the CDR3 is TGTGCCAGCAGCTCGAGTGACAGACCCTATGGCTACACCTTC.

The gene calls are TRBV9 and TRBJ1-4, with D maybe TRBD1 (6 bases). CDR3 length: 17 amino acids. V lost 0 bases and J 3 bases, leaving 15 bases between the germline ends. In germline, CDR1 is SGDLS, CDR2 YYNGEE. CDR3 region: CASSVGGNRVANEKLFF. In DNA form, the CDR3 reads TGTGCCAGCAGCGTAGGCGGAAACAGGGTGGCTAATGAAAAACTGTTTTTT. Variable domain in full (rest from reference TRBV9 and TRBJ1-4): DSGVTQTPKHLITATGQRVTLRCSPRSGDLSVYWYQQSLDQGLQFLIQYYNGEERAKGNILERFSAQQFPDLHSELNLSSLELGDSALYFCASSVGGNRVANEKLFFGSGTQLSVL.

V and J are TRBV4-2 and TRBJ1-2, with D possibly being TRBD1 (6 bases). This CDR3 spans 12 amino acids. The ends were cut back, 5 bases at V and 7 bases at J, with 11 bases in the middle. Looked up from germline, CDR1 is LGHNA and CDR2 is YNFKEQ. This CDR3 reads CASSSTGLGYTF. The CDR3 region has the DNA TGTGCCAGCAGCTCAACAGGGCTTGGCTACACCTTC.

V gene TRBV4-2 combines with J gene TRBJ1-2, with 9 bases lining up with TRBD1. Germline V CDR1 and CDR2: LGHNA, YNFKEQ. This CDR3 comprises 15 residues. Germline trimming cut 6 bases from V and 2 bases from J; bases unmatched to any gene: 7. The CDR3 is CASRDMDRGNYGYTF. The DNA of the CDR3 is TGTGCCAGCAGGGATATGGACAGGGGAAACTATGGCTACACCTTC.

CDR3 residues: CASSLTGQVLSGNTIYF. CDR3 nucleotide sequence: TGCGCCAGCAGCTTGACGGGACAGGTTCTCTCTGGAAACACCATATATTTT. The rearrangement links TRBV5-1 to TRBJ1-3, with 8 bases fitting TRBD1. Germline CDR1 SGHRS, CDR2 YFSETQ. The CDR3 runs 17 residues. V shed 1 base, J shed 0 bases, and the junction held 6 bases outside the gene matches.

This chain uses TRBV19 with TRBJ1-5; tentative D call: TRBD1 (6 bases). The CDR3 has 15 residues. V was trimmed by 6 bases and J by 3 bases, leaving 15 bases between them. The germline CDR1 and CDR2 sequences are LNHDA and SQIVND (reference sequence). The CDR3 sequence: CASSPPTGFNQPQHF. The CDR3 DNA sequence: TGTGCCAGTAGCCCACCCACAGGGTTCAATCAGCCCCAGCATTTT.